This T cell receptor (beta chain) came from a study of cytomegalovirus exposure and HLA in healthy donors. CDR1 is SGHVS, CDR2 FQNEAQ, per germline. J was trimmed by 4 bases and V by 1 base; bases with no gene match: 3. The CDR3 sequence is 15 residues long. Nominally healthy donors were sampled, though unrecorded immune exposures were likely. Note on this clone: What it recognizes is unknown.

The primer mix had 60 Vbeta and 13 Jbeta primers. Profiling relied on immunoSEQ multiplex PCR, and the TCRdb table lists in-frame clones only, not all of them. The sample includes 150,000 to 200,000 clones, around four fifths of them seen just once. General study results and limits: CMV antigen specificity of a few CMV-associated chains was confirmed in vitro. High sensitivity and specificity were reportedly achieved when the classifier diagnosed cytomegalovirus status.

The chain has TRBV7-8 and TRBJ2-1; 8 bases match TRBD2. This clonotype was sampled from a woman aged 40 to 50 in good health and CMV-seronegative. The sequenced sample was PBMCs. In DNA form, the CDR3 reads TGTGCCAGCAGCTTAGGGGCTAGCGGGTACAATGAGCAGTTCTTC. Its translation is CASSLGASGYNEQFF.